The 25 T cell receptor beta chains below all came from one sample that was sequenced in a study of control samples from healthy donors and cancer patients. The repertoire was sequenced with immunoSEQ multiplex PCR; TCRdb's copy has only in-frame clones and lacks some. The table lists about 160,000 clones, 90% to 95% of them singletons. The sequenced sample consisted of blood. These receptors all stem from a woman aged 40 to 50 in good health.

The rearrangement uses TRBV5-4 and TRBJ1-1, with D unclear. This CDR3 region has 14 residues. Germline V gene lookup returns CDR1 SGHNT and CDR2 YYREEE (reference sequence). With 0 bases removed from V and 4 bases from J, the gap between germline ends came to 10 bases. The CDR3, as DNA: TGTGCCAGCAGCTTGGGGGAGAGGGTCACTGAAGCTTTCTTT. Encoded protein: CASSLGERVTEAFF. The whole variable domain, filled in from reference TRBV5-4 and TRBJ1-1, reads ETGVTQSPTHLIKTRGQQVTLRCSSQSGHNTVSWYQQALGQGPQFIFQYYREEENGRGNFPPRFSGLQFPNYSSELNVNALELDDSALYLCASSLGERVTEAFFGQGTRLTVV.

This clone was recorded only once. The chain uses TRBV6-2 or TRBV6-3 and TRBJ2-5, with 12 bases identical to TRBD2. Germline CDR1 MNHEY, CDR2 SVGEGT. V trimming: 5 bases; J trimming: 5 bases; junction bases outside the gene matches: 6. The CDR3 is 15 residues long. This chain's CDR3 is CASSPTSGGWETQYF. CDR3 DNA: TGTGCCAGCAGTCCGACTAGCGGGGGTTGGGAGACCCAGTACTTC.

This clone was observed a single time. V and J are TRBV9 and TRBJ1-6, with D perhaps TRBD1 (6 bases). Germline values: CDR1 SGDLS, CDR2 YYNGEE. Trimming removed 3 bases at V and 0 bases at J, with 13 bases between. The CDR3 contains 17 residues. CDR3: CASSAGGAGSYNSPLHF. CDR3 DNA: TGTGCCAGCAGCGCCGGGGGGGCGGGCTCCTATAATTCACCCCTCCACTTT.

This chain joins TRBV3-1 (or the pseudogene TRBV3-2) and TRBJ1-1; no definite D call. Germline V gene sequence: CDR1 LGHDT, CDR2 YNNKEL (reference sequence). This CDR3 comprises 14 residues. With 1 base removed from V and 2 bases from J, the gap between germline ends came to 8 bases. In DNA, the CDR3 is TGTGCCAGCAGCCAAGGAAGGCATAACACTGAAGCTTTCTTT. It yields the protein CASSQGRHNTEAFF.

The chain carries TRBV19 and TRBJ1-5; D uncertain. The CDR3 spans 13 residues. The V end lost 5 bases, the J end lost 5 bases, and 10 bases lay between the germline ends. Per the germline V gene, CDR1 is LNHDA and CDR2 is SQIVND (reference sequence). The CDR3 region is CASSSKMDQPQHF. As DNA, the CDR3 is TGTGCCAGTAGTTCCAAGATGGATCAGCCCCAGCATTTT.

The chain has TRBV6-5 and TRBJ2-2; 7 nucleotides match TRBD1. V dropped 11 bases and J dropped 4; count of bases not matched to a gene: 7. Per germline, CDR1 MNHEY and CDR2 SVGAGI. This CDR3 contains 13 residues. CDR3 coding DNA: TGTGCCGGTAGGGGGCTAGGCACCGGGGAGCTGTTTTTT. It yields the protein CAGRGLGTGELFF.

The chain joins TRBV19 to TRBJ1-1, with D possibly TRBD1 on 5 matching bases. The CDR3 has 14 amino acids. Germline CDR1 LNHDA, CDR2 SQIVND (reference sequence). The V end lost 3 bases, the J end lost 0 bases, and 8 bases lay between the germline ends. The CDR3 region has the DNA TGTGCCAGTAGTATTGGGGGAGTGAACACTGAAGCTTTCTTT. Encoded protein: CASSIGGVNTEAFF.

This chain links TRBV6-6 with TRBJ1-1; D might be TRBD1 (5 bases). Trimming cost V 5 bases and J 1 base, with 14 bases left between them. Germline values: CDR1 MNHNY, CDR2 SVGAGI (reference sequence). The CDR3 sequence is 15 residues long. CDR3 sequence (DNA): TGTGCCAGCAGTAATTTACGGGGGGAGAACACTGAAGCTTTCTTT. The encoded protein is CASSNLRGENTEAFF.

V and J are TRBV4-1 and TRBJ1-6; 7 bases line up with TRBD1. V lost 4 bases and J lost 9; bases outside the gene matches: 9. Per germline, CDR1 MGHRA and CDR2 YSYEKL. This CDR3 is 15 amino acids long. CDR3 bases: TGCGCCAGCAGCCCAGGGAACAGGGGAATTTCACCCCTCCACTTT. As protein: CASSPGNRGISPLHF.

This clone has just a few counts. CDR3 sequence reads: CASSAEQGGGQPQHF. The CDR3 DNA is TGTGCCAGCAGCGCCGAGCAGGGAGGGGGCCAGCCCCAGCATTTT. The chain employs TRBV3-1 (or the pseudogene TRBV3-2) and TRBJ1-5; 7 nucleotides match TRBD1. This CDR3 is 15 amino acids long. CDR1 is LGHDT, CDR2 YNNKEL, per germline (reference sequence). Trimming at V came to 5 bases and at J to 7 bases, leaving 11 bases not matched to a gene.

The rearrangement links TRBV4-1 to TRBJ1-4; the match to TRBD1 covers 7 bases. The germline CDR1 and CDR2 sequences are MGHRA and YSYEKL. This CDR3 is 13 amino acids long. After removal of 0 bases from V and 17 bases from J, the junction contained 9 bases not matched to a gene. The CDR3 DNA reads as TGCGCCAGCAGCCAAGATCGCCGCGACAGGGTTTTTTTT. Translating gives CASSQDRRDRVFF.

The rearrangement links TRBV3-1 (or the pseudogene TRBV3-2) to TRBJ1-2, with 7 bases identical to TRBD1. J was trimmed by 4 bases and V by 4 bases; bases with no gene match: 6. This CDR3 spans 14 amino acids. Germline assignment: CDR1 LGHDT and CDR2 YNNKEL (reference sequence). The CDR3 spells CASSPRQGGYGYTF. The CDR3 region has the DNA TGTGCCAGCAGCCCTCGACAGGGCGGCTATGGCTACACCTTC.

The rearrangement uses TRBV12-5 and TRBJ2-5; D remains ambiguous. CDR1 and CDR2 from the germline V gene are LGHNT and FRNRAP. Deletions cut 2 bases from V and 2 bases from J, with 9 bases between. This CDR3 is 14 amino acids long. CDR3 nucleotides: TGTGCTAGTGGTTTGCTCACGATACAAGAGACCCAGTACTTC. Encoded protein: CASGLLTIQETQYF.

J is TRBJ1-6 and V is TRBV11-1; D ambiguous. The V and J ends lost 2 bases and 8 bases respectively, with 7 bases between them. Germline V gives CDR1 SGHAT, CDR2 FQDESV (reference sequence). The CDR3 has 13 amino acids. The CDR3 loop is CASSLSFDSPLHF. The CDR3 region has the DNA TGTGCCAGCAGCTTAAGTTTTGATTCACCCCTCCACTTT.

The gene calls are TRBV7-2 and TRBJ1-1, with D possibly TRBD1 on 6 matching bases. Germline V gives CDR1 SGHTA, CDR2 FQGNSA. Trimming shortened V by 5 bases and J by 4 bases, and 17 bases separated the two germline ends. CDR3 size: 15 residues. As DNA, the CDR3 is TGTGCCAGCAGCACCGGACAGCCAGGAGGCACTGAAGCTTTCTTT. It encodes CASSTGQPGGTEAFF.

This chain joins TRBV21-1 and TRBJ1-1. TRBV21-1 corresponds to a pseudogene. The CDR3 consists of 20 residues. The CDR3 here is CASRSRSRDNPGEGSTEAFF. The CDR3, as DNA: TGTGCCAGCAGATCACGGTCAAGGGATAATCCGGGGGAGGGGAGCACTGAAGCTTTCTTT.

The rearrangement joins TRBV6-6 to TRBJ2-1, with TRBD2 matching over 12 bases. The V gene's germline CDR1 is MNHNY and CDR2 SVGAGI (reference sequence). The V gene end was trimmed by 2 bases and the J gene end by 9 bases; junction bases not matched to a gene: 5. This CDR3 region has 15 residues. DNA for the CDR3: TGTGCCAGCAGTTACCCAGGACTAGCGGGGTTTGAGCAGTTCTTC. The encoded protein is CASSYPGLAGFEQFF.

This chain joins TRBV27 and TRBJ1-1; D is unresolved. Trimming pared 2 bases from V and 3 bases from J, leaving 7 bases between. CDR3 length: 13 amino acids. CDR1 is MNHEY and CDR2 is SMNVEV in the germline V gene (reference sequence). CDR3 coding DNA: TGTGCCAGCAGTTTAATAAGGGACACTGAAGCTTTCTTT. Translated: CASSLIRDTEAFF.

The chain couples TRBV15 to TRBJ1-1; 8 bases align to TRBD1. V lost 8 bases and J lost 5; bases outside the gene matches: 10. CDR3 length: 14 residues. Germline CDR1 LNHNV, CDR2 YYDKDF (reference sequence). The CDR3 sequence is CATSWTGSGTEAFF. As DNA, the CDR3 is TGTGCCACCTCCTGGACAGGGTCCGGGACTGAAGCTTTCTTT.

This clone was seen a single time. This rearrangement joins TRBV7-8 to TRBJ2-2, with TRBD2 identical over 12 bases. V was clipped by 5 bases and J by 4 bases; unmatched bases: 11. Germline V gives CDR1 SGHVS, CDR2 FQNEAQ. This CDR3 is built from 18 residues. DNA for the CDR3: TGTGCCAGCAGCCCCTACCGACTAGCGGGAGAAGTCACCGGGGAGCTGTTTTTT. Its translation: CASSPYRLAGEVTGELFF.

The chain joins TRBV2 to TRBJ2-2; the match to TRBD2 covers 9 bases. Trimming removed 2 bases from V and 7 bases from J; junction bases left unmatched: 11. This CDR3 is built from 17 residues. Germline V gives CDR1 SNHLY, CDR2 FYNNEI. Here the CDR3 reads CASSELGSGGFGGELFF. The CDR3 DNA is TGTGCCAGCAGTGAACTGGGTAGCGGGGGTTTCGGCGGGGAGCTGTTTTTT.

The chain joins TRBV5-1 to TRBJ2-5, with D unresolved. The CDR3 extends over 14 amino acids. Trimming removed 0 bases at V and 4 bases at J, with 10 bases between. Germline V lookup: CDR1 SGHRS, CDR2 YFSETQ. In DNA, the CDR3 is TGCGCCAGCAGCTTGGCCCAGGTGGGAGAGACCCAGTACTTC. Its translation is CASSLAQVGETQYF.

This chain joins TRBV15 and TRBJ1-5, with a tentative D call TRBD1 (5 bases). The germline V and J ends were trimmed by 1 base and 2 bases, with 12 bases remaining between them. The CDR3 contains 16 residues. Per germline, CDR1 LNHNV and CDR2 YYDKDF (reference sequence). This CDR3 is CATSRGGRPGNQPQHF. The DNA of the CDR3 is TGTGCCACCAGCAGAGGGGGGAGGCCTGGCAATCAGCCCCAGCATTTT.

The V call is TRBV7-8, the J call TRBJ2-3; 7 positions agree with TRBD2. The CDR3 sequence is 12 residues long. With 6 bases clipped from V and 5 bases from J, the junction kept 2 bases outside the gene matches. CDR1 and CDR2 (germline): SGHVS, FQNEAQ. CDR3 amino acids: CASRPSGDTQYF. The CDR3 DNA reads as TGTGCCAGCAGGCCTAGCGGAGATACGCAGTATTTT.

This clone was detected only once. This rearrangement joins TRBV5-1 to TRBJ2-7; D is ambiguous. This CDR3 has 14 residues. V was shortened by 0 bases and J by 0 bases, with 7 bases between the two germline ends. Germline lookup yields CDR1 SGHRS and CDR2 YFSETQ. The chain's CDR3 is CASSLGFSSYEQYF. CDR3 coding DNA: TGCGCCAGCAGCTTGGGATTCAGCTCCTACGAGCAGTACTTC.